This TCR beta chain originates from a study of cytomegalovirus exposure and HLA in healthy donors. In the PCR, 60 Vbeta and 13 Jbeta primers were used. Source study methods: Per a later analysis, the number of unique TCR beta chains was roughly 80 million, of which 9 million to 14 million were shared. Using immunoSEQ multiplex PCR, the repertoire was profiled, and TCRdb retains in-frame clones only, with some absent. That table furnishes V, J and clone size, whereas the DNA furnished D and trimming. This sample has around 130,000 clones, with 65% to 75% found just once. A remark on this clone: No antigen is known for it.

Study-wide results and caveats: In a later analysis, at a false discovery rate of 0.05, approximately 16,000 TCR beta sequences matched HLA alleles. Most of the TCR beta V segments (in an earlier analysis) were productive either about 87% or about 30% of the time.

Germline CDR1 MDHEN, CDR2 SYDVKM. The CDR3 loop spans 15 amino acids. Unmatched junction bases numbered 3, after V lost 2 bases and J lost 2 bases. This rearrangement joins TRBV28 to TRBJ2-5; TRBD2 aligns across 9 bases. The sequencing sample was made of PBMCs. This receptor was obtained from a man aged 35 to 55 in good health and CMV-seropositive. The DNA of the CDR3 is TGTGCCAGCAGTTTAGGGCTAGCGGGACAAGAGACCCAGTACTTC. Translating gives CASSLGLAGQETQYF.